The rows below give T cell receptor beta chains drawn from one sample of a study of blood T cell repertoires in COVID-19. Sequenced by immunoSEQ multiplex PCR; TCRdb stores in-frame clones only, minus some. The profile shows a few hundred thousand clones, approximately 89% of them singletons. Sequences were obtained from peripheral blood. All receptors come from a woman aged 60 to 75 with COVID-19, enrolled during active disease. Each CDR3 is given with its conserved first and last residue. Fields, in order: CDR3 protein, CDR3 DNA, D gene, J gene, clone size, V gene. The D gene is left open where the match is weak. Some rows have no size entry. The others give once, few or many, or a class for an expanded clone.

CDR3aa: CATSRPGQGGTEAFF
CDR3nt: TGTGCCACCAGCAGGCCGGGACAGGGGGGAACTGAAGCTTTCTTT
d_gene: TRBD1
j_gene: TRBJ1-1
abundance: once
v_gene: TRBV15

CDR3aa: CASTPGGQGVHEQYF
CDR3nt: TGTGCCAGCACCCCTGGGGGACAGGGGGTCCACGAGCAGTACTTC
d_gene: TRBD1
j_gene: TRBJ2-7
abundance: .
v_gene: TRBV28

CDR3aa: CASSLTGANYNEQFF
CDR3nt: TGTGCCAGCAGCTTGACAGGGGCGAACTACAATGAGCAGTTCTTC
d_gene: TRBD1
j_gene: TRBJ2-1
abundance: .
v_gene: TRBV5-4

CDR3aa: CASRKEGQGPWPLHF
CDR3nt: TGTGCCAGCAGAAAGGAGGGGCAGGGCCCGTGGCCCCTCCACTTT
d_gene: .
j_gene: TRBJ1-6
abundance: .
v_gene: TRBV2

CDR3aa: CASSPRGNSPLHF
CDR3nt: TGTGCCAGCAGTCCAAGGGGGAATTCACCCCTCCACTTT
d_gene: .
j_gene: TRBJ1-6
abundance: .
v_gene: TRBV12-3/TRBV12-4

CDR3aa: CASSIVGLGANVLTF
CDR3nt: TGTGCCAGTAGTATAGTGGGGCTCGGGGCCAACGTCCTGACTTTC
d_gene: .
j_gene: TRBJ2-6
abundance: .
v_gene: TRBV19

CDR3aa: CASGLAVSYEQYF
CDR3nt: TGTGCCAGTGGACTAGCGGTTTCCTACGAGCAGTACTTC
d_gene: TRBD2
j_gene: TRBJ2-7
abundance: .
v_gene: TRBV2

CDR3aa: CASSVDGGAIGELFF
CDR3nt: TGTGCCAGCAGCGTCGACGGGGGGGCCATCGGGGAGCTGTTTTTT
d_gene: TRBD2
j_gene: TRBJ2-2
abundance: .
v_gene: TRBV9

CDR3aa: CASGLVPGGERNEKLFF
CDR3nt: TGTGCTAGTGGTTTGGTTCCAGGGGGCGAAAGGAATGAAAAACTGTTTTTT
d_gene: TRBD1
j_gene: TRBJ1-4
abundance: .
v_gene: TRBV12-5

CDR3aa: CASSPVTTVMNTEAFF
CDR3nt: TGTGCCAGCAGTCCAGTTACGACAGTCATGAACACTGAAGCTTTCTTT
d_gene: .
j_gene: TRBJ1-1
abundance: .
v_gene: TRBV7-8

CDR3aa: CASMFAGAPDEQFF
CDR3nt: TGTGCCAGCATGTTCGCGGGGGCTCCAGATGAGCAGTTCTTC
d_gene: .
j_gene: TRBJ2-1
abundance: .
v_gene: TRBV6-6

CDR3aa: CASSVGQKNTEAFF
CDR3nt: TGTGCCAGCAGCGTGGGACAGAAGAACACTGAAGCTTTCTTT
d_gene: TRBD1
j_gene: TRBJ1-1
abundance: .
v_gene: TRBV5-5

CDR3aa: CASRRDRKETQYF
CDR3nt: TGTGCCAGTCGCCGGGACAGAAAAGAGACCCAGTACTTC
d_gene: TRBD1
j_gene: TRBJ2-5
abundance: once
v_gene: TRBV28

CDR3aa: CASSQVPGSGNTIYF
CDR3nt: TGTGCCAGCAGCCAAGTTCCAGGCTCTGGAAACACCATATATTTT
d_gene: .
j_gene: TRBJ1-3
abundance: .
v_gene: TRBV3-1/TRBV3-2

CDR3aa: CASGGSRDSQETQYF
CDR3nt: TGTGCCAGCGGGGGGTCCCGGGACAGCCAAGAGACCCAGTACTTC
d_gene: .
j_gene: TRBJ2-5
abundance: .
v_gene: TRBV9